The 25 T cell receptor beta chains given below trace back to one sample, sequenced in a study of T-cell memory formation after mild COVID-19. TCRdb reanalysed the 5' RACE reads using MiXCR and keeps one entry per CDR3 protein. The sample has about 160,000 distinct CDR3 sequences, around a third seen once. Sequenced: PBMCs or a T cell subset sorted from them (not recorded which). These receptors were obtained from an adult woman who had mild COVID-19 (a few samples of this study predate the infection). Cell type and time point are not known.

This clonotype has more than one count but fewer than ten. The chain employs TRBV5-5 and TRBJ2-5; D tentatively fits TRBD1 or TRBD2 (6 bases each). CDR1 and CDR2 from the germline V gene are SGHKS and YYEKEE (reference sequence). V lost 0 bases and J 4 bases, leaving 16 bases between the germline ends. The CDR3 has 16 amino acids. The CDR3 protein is CASSLEGGLAIETQYF. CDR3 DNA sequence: TGTGCCAGCAGCTTGGAAGGGGGACTGGCGATAGAGACCCAGTACTTC.

CDR3 DNA sequence: TGTGCCAGCAGCGCGGGGACTGGCACAGATACGCAGTATTTT. Translated, it gives CASSAGTGTDTQYF. The chain carries TRBV9 and TRBJ2-3, with a possible D match to TRBD2 (6 bases). The ends were cut back, 3 bases at V and 1 base at J, with 9 bases in the middle. This CDR3 is built from 14 residues. Germline CDR1 is SGDLS and CDR2 is YYNGEE.

The CDR3 DNA sequence: TGTGCCAGCAGCTTAACCCCCCCGGGACGGACTGAAGCTTTCTTT. It specifies CASSLTPPGRTEAFF. The chain uses TRBV7-9 and TRBJ1-1, with D perhaps matching TRBD1 (5 bases). Germline V gene lookup returns CDR1 SEHNR and CDR2 FQNEAQ (reference sequence). This CDR3 has 15 amino acids. Between the trimmed V and J ends, which lost 2 bases and 5 bases, there was a span of 15 bases. The whole variable domain, filled in from reference TRBV7-9 and TRBJ1-1, reads DTGVSQNPRHKITKRGQNVTFRCDPISEHNRLYWYRQTLGQGPEFLTYFQNEAQLEKSRLLSDRFSAERPKGSFSTLEIQRTEQGDSAMYLCASSLTPPGRTEAFFGQGTRLTVV.

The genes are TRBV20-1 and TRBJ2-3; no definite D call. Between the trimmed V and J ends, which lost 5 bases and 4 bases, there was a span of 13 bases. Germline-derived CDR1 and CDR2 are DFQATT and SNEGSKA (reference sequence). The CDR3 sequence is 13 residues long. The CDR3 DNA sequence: TGCAGTGCTCCGCCTACGAGCTCAGATACGCAGTATTTT. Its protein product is CSAPPTSSDTQYF.

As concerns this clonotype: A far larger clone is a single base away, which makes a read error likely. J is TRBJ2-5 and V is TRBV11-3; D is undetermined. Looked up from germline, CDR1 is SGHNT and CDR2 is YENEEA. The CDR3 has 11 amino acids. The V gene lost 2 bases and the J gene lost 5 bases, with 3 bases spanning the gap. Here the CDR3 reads CASSLMETQYF. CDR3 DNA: TGTGCCAGCAGCTTAATGGAGACCCAGTACTTC.

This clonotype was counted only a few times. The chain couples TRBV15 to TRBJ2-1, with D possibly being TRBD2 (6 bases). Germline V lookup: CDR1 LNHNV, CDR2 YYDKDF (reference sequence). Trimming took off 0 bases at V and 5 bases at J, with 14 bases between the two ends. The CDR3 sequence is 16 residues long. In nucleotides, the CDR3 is TGTGCCACCAGCAGAGACGACCCTCCGGGGGACAATGAGCAGTTCTTC. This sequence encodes CATSRDDPPGDNEQFF.

This CDR3 reads CASSHGGPVGTEAFF. The CDR3 nucleotides are TGCGCCAGCAGCCATGGTGGGCCCGTGGGCACTGAAGCTTTCTTT. V gene TRBV5-1 combines with J gene TRBJ1-1; D remains unclear. V lost 4 bases and J 4 bases, leaving 17 bases between the germline ends. The CDR3 has 15 amino acids. Per germline, CDR1 SGHRS and CDR2 YFSETQ.

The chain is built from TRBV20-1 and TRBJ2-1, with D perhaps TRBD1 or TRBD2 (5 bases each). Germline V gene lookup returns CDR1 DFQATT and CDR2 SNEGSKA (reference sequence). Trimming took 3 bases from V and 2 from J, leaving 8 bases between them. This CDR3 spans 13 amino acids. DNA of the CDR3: TGCAGTGCTAGGGGGGTTACCTACAATGAGCAGTTCTTC. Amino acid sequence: CSARGVTYNEQFF.

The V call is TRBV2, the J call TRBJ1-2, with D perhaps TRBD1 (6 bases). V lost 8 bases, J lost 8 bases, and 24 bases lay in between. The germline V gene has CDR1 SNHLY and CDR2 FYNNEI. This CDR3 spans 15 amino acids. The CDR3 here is CASGRGQANLRGYTF. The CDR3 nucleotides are TGTGCCAGCGGTCGGGGGCAGGCGAACCTAAGGGGCTACACCTTC.

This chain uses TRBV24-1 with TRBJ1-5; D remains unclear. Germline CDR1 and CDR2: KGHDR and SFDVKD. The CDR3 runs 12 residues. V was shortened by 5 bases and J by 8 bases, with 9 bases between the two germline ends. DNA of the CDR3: TGTGCCACCAGTGTTCCCGGGGAGCCCCAGCATTTT. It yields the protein CATSVPGEPQHF.

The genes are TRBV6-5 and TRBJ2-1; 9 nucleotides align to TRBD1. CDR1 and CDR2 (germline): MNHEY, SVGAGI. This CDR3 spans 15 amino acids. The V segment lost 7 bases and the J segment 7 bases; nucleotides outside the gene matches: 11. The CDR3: CASTLTGGGKNEQFF. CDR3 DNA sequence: TGTGCCAGCACCTTAACAGGGGGCGGCAAGAATGAGCAGTTCTTC.

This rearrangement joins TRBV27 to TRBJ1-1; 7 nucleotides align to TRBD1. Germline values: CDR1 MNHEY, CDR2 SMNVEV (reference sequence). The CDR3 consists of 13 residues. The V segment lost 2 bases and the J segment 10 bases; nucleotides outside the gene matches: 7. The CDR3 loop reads CASSLEGARGAFF. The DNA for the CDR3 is TGTGCCAGCAGTTTAGAGGGGGCGAGGGGAGCTTTCTTT.

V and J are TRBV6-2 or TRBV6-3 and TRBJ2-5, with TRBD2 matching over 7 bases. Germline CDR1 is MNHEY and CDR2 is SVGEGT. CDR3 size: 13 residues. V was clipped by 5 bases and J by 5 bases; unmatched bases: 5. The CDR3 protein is CASSKAGRETQYF. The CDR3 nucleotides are TGTGCCAGCAGTAAAGCGGGACGTGAGACCCAGTACTTC.

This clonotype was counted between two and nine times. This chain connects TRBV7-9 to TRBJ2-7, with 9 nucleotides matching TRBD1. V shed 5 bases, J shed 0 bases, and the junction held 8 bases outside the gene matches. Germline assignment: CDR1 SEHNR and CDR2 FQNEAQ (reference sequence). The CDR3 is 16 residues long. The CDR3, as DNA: TGTGCCAGCAGCCATAATGGGGACAGGGTCTCCTACGAGCAGTACTTC. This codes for CASSHNGDRVSYEQYF.

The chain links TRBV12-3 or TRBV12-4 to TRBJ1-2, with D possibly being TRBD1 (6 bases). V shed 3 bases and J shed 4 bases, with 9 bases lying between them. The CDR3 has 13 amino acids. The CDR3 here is CASSLDSTYGYTF. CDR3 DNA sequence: TGTGCCAGCAGTTTGGACAGCACCTATGGCTACACCTTC.

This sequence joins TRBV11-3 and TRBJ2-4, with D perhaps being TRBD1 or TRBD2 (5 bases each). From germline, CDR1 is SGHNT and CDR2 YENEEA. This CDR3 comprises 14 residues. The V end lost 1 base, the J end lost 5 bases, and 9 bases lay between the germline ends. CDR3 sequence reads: CASSLGGPENIQYF. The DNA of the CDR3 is TGTGCCAGCAGCTTAGGGGGACCCGAAAACATTCAGTACTTC.

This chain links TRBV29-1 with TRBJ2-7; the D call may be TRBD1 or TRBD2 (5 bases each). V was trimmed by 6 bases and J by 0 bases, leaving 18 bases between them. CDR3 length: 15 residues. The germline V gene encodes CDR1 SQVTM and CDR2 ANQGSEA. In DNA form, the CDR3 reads TGCAGCGTAGGCCTCTCGGGACGGAACTCCTACGAGCAGTACTTC. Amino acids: CSVGLSGRNSYEQYF.

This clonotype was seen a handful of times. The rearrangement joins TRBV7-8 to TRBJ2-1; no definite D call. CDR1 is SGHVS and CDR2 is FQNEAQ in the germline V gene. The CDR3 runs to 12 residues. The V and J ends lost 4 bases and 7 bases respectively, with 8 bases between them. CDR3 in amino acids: CASSSVGNEQFF. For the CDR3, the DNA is TGTGCCAGCAGCTCGGTAGGAAATGAGCAGTTCTTC.

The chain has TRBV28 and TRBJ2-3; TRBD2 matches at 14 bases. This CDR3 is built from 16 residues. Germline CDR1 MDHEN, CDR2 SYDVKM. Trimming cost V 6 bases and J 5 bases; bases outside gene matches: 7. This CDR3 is CASRPGLAGGRDTQYF. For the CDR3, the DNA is TGTGCCAGCAGACCAGGACTAGCGGGAGGAAGAGATACGCAGTATTTT.

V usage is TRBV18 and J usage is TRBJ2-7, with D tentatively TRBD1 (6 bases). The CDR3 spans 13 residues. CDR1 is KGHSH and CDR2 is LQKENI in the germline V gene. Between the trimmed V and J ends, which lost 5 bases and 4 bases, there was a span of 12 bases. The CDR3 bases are TGTGCCAGCTCATCCGACAGGAGTTACGAGCAGTACTTC. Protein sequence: CASSSDRSYEQYF.

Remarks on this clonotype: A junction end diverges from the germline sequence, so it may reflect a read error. CDR3 in amino acids: CSASGRIHNEKFF. CDR3 nucleotides: TGCAGTGCTAGCGGGAGAATTCACAATGAGAAGTTCTTC. This chain joins TRBV20-1 and TRBJ2-1, with D perhaps matching TRBD2 (6 bases). Germline V CDR1 and CDR2: DFQATT, SNEGSKA (reference sequence). The CDR3 sequence is 13 residues long.

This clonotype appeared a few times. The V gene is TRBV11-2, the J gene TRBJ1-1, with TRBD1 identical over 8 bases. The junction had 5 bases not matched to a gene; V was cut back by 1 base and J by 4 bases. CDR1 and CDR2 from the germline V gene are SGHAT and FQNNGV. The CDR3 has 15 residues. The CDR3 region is CASSLVSGQGTEAFF. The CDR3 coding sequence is TGTGCCAGCAGCTTAGTATCCGGACAGGGCACTGAAGCTTTCTTT.

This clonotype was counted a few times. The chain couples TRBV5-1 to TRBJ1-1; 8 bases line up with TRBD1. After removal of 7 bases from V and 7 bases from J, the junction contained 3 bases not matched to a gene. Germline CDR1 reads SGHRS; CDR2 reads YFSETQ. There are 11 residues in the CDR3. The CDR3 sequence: CASGGTGEAFF. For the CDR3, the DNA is TGCGCCAGCGGGGGGACAGGTGAAGCTTTCTTT. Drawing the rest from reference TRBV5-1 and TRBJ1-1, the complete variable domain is KAGVTQTPRYLIKTRGQQVTLSCSPISGHRSVSWYQQTPGQGLQFLFEYFSETQRNKGNFPGRFSGRQFSNSRSEMNVSTLELGDSALYLCASGGTGEAFFGQGTRLTVV.

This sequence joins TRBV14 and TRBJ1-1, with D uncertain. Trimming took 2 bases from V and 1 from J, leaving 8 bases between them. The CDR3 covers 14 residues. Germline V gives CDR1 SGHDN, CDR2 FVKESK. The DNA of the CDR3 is TGTGCCAGCAGCCAACTACTTGGGAACACTGAAGCTTTCTTT. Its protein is CASSQLLGNTEAFF.

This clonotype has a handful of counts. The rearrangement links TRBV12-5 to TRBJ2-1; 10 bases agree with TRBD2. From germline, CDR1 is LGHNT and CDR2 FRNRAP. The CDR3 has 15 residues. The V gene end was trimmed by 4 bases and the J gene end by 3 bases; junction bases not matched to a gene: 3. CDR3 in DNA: TGTGCTAGTGGTTATGAGCGGGGGGGCTACAATGAGCAGTTCTTC. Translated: CASGYERGGYNEQFF.